This TCR beta chain was captured by sequencing in a study of regulatory T cells in long-lasting Graves disease. Study results and limitations: Persistent disease preferred TRBV28, TRBJ1-2 and TRBJ2-5; new disease, TRBV20-1 and TRBJ2-1. The number of shared public clonotypes was higher in persistent patients (2,741) than new patients (966).

With regard to this clonotype: Its target is unknown.

Libraries of TCR beta came from iRepertoire HTBI primers plus Arm-PCR of CDR3 regions. TCRdb analysed the multiplex PCR reads with MiXCR anew, one entry per CDR3 protein. The sample lists about 520,000 distinct CDR3 sequences, about 12% occurring once. The germline CDR1 and CDR2 sequences are DFQATT and SNEGSKA (reference sequence). CDR3 length equals 15 residues. V lost 8 bases and J lost 3; bases outside the gene matches: 16. The sample's time point: newly diagnosed GD, antithyroid drugs for less than 3 months. There was RNA extracted from PBMCs, and the TCR library was made from it. The data were also submitted as part of a second study, on T cells in Graves' hyperthyroidism and ophthalmopathy. That paper adds: HTBI primers were used for first-round RT-PCR of the TCR CDR3.

The sequencing used peripheral blood mononuclear cells (PBMCs), collected at new diagnosis, from a patient treated with antithyroid drugs. The TCR was taken from a woman younger than 45 with Graves disease. The chain is built from TRBV20-1 and TRBJ2-7, with 7 positions matching TRBD1. The CDR3 DNA is TGCAGTCTTAATCAACCGGGACAGAAACGCTACGAGCAGTACTTC. Its protein product is CSLNQPGQKRYEQYF.